This T cell receptor (beta chain) was found in a study of CD8 T cells in ankylosing spondylitis. Points from the study as a whole: Earlier reports found some motif variants in synovial fluid and blood in reactive arthritis. Among TCR beta sequences, a motif of eight highly homologous variants appeared characteristic of ankylosing spondylitis blood.

Quantitative 5'-RACE with molecular barcodes produced the TCR beta libraries. MiXCR, applied by TCRdb to the 5' RACE reads, yields one record per CDR3 protein. Here the sample spans about 440,000 distinct CDR3 sequences, about a sixth being singletons. This clonotype came up a few times. Its antigen is unidentified. CDR3 length: 14 residues. Germline assignment: CDR1 MNHEY and CDR2 SMNVEV (reference sequence). The germline V and J ends were trimmed by 8 bases and 0 bases, with 12 bases remaining between them. This sequence was found in a male donor with ankylosing spondylitis. The V and J genes are TRBV27 and TRBJ2-3; D is uncertain. Sequenced: blood, either unsorted or a sorted T cell fraction (not recorded which). CDR3 coding DNA: TGTGCCAGCTCGGCCCTCACTAGCACAGATACGCAGTATTTT. Translating it yields CASSALTSTDTQYF.